The rows below give T cell receptor beta chains drawn from one sample of a study of blood T cell repertoires in COVID-19. The table came from immunoSEQ multiplex PCR; TCRdb's copy has only in-frame clones and leaves some out. The sample lists about 190,000 clones, roughly 78% occurring once. The sample taken for sequencing was peripheral blood. The origin of the receptors is a woman older than 75 with active or convalescent COVID-19. CDR3s include the opening cysteine and the closing phenylalanine or tryptophan. D genes are given only for firm matches. Only part of the rows carry a size: once, few, many, or a class if the clone is expanded.

.	TRBJ2-5	TRBD2	TRBV25-1	CASTPREAGGKETQYF	TGTGCCAGCACCCCAAGGGAGGCGGGGGGGAAAGAGACCCAGTACTTC
.	TRBJ2-3	TRBD2	TRBV3-1/TRBV3-2	CASSQPLGRGLVADTQYF	TGTGCCAGCAGCCAACCCCTAGGTAGAGGACTAGTGGCAGATACGCAGTATTTT
.	TRBJ1-4	.	TRBV5-1	CASSLGGGGNEKLFF	TGCGCCAGCAGCTTGGGAGGCGGGGGAAATGAAAAACTGTTTTTT
.	TRBJ2-7	TRBD2	TRBV18	CASSPNTGLAGSYEQYF	TGTGCCAGCTCACCTAATACGGGACTAGCGGGCTCCTACGAGCAGTACTTC
.	TRBJ2-7	TRBD1	TRBV5-4	CASSRGTDFYEQYF	TGTGCCAGCAGCCGAGGGACAGATTTCTACGAGCAGTACTTC
.	TRBJ1-2	TRBD1	TRBV5-1	CASRETGTGGNYGYTF	TGCGCCAGCAGAGAGACCGGGACAGGGGGGAACTATGGCTACACCTTC
.	TRBJ2-5	TRBD2	TRBV7-8	CASSHGLAGDQETQYF	TGTGCCAGCAGCCACGGACTAGCGGGGGACCAAGAGACCCAGTACTTC
.	TRBJ2-1	TRBD1	TRBV5-6	CASSLWLLRTGPYNEQFF	TGTGCCAGCAGCTTATGGCTGTTAAGGACAGGCCCTTACAATGAGCAGTTCTTC
.	TRBJ1-1	TRBD1	TRBV5-8	CASSHDRGPAFF	TGTGCCAGCAGCCATGACAGGGGACCGGCTTTCTTT
.	TRBJ2-3	TRBD2	TRBV7-2	CASSLVGRTSGGTDTQYF	TGTGCCAGCAGCTTAGTTGGCCGGACTAGCGGGGGCACAGATACGCAGTATTTT
.	TRBJ1-2	.	TRBV18	CASSPRQGTNYGYTF	TGTGCCAGCTCACCTAGGCAGGGGACTAACTATGGCTACACCTTC
few	TRBJ2-7	TRBD1	TRBV7-9	CASSVGTGVDEQYF	TGTGCCAGCAGCGTCGGGACAGGGGTCGACGAGCAGTACTTC
medium-sized	TRBJ1-2	.	TRBV21-1	CASSKVGARCYGYTF	TGTGCCAGCAGCAAAGTGGGAGCGAGATGCTATGGCTACACCTTC
few	TRBJ1-1	.	TRBV19	CASSIVSGWNTEAFF	TGTGCCAGTAGTATTGTTTCGGGGTGGAACACTGAAGCTTTCTTT
.	TRBJ1-5	.	TRBV5-6	CASSRGPGDQPQHF	TGTGCCAGCAGCCGAGGGCCCGGGGATCAGCCCCAGCATTTT
few	TRBJ2-7	TRBD1	TRBV6-6	CASSYSDRAGEQYF	TGTGCCAGCAGTTACTCGGACAGGGCCGGAGAGCAGTACTTC
few	TRBJ2-3	.	TRBV28	CASSPPQDSYTDTQYF	TGTGCCAGCAGCCCCCCCCAGGACAGCTACACAGATACGCAGTATTTT
.	TRBJ2-2	TRBD2	TRBV6-2/TRBV6-3	CASSLLAGPGELFF	TGTGCCAGCAGTTTACTAGCGGGGCCCGGGGAGCTGTTTTTT
.	TRBJ1-2	.	TRBV4-1	CASSPAGTPLNYGYTF	TGCGCCAGCAGCCCAGCCGGGACACCGCTTAACTATGGCTACACCTTC
.	TRBJ1-4	.	TRBV6-5	CASSTTYRNEKLFF	TGTGCCAGCAGCACCACTTATCGTAATGAAAAACTGTTTTTT